Listed below are T cell receptor beta chains from one sample, sequenced in a study of blood T cells in healthy people across ages. One entry per CDR3 protein, called by TCRdb with MiXCR from the 5' RACE reads. The table includes 700,000 to 900,000 distinct CDR3 sequences, more than 25% detected once. The same sample was also studied in work on T cells of mothers and their children.

Material for sequencing was blood. All receptors derive from a boy aged 5-17 years in good health. Both conserved end residues are part of each CDR3. A D gene is named only where the DNA matches it firmly. Clone size is given for some rows only: seen once, a few or many times, or a class if the clone is expanded.

d_call clone_size j_call v_call cdr3_aa cdr3_nt
TRBD1 . TRBJ2-3 TRBV6-5 CASSRGQGAWTDTQYF TGTGCCAGCAGTCGGGGACAGGGGGCTTGGACAGATACGCAGTATTTT
. . TRBJ2-5 TRBV7-8 CASSLGTQGETQYF TGTGCCAGCAGCTTAGGGACCCAAGGGGAGACCCAGTACTTC
TRBD1 once TRBJ1-2 TRBV10-3 CAIRGGDNGYTF TGTGCTATCCGAGGGGGCGACAATGGCTACACCTTC
. once TRBJ1-2 TRBV7-8 CASSPGPTKSYGYTF TGTGCCAGCAGCCCGGGGCCGACTAAATCTTATGGCTACACCTTC
. . TRBJ1-5 TRBV29-1 CSVIFGNQPQHF TGCAGCGTTATCTTTGGCAATCAGCCCCAGCATTTT
. . TRBJ1-4 TRBV27 CASSGRTGTHNEKLFF TGTGCCAGCAGTGGGCGTACCGGGACACATAATGAAAAACTGTTTTTT
TRBD2 few TRBJ2-7 TRBV7-6 CASSLGTSGGDSYEQYF TGTGCCAGCAGCTTGGGCACTAGCGGGGGAGACTCCTACGAGCAGTACTTC
. . TRBJ1-4 TRBV7-9 CASSFTEKLFF TGTGCCAGCAGCTTCACAGAAAAACTGTTTTTT
. many TRBJ1-4 TRBV20-1 CSARQGLPNEKLFF TGCAGTGCTAGGCAGGGGCTTCCTAATGAAAAACTGTTTTTT
. few TRBJ2-4 TRBV12-5 CASGLFHPGRGNIQYF TGTGCTAGTGGTTTGTTCCATCCCGGACGGGGAAACATTCAGTACTTC
. few TRBJ2-3 TRBV7-6 CASSLIETDTQYF TGTGCCAGCAGCTTAATCGAGACAGATACGCAGTATTTT
. . TRBJ2-5 TRBV10-2 CASSVPRAETQYF TGCGCCAGCAGTGTTCCCCGTGCCGAGACCCAGTACTTC
TRBD1 . TRBJ1-1 TRBV20-1 CSATPGQGSTEAFF TGCAGTGCTACCCCTGGACAGGGTTCCACTGAAGCTTTCTTT
. . TRBJ1-1 TRBV2 CASSGARNTEAFF TGTGCCAGCAGTGGAGCCAGGAACACTGAAGCTTTCTTT
. few TRBJ1-1 TRBV15 CATSPRVGTEAFF TGTGCCACCTCCCCTAGGGTGGGCACTGAAGCTTTCTTT
TRBD1 . TRBJ2-3 TRBV28 CASSWTGPQYF TGTGCCAGCAGCTGGACAGGGCCGCAGTATTTT
. few TRBJ2-1 TRBV5-8 CASSSDYHPYNEQFF TGTGCCAGCAGCTCGGACTACCACCCATACAATGAGCAGTTCTTC
TRBD2 . TRBJ2-3 TRBV20-1 CSARRGGLFVGTQYF TGCAGTGCTAGACGCGGGGGGCTCTTTGTAGGTACGCAGTATTTT
. . TRBJ2-6 TRBV4-1 CASSQEGARGANVLTF TGCGCCAGCAGCCAAGAGGGGGCGCGGGGGGCCAACGTCCTGACTTTC
. . TRBJ1-4 TRBV6-6 CASSYRAGTVNEKLFF TGTGCCAGCAGTTACAGGGCGGGGACCGTTAATGAAAAACTGTTTTTT
TRBD1 few TRBJ2-4 TRBV19 CASSTTGSLGIQYF TGTGCCAGTAGTACGACAGGGTCTCTCGGCATTCAGTACTTC
. few TRBJ1-2 TRBV27 CASSWSGNYGYTF TGTGCCAGCAGTTGGTCCGGGAACTATGGCTACACCTTC
. many TRBJ1-5 TRBV6-6 CASSDQPQHF TGTGCCAGCTCAGATCAGCCCCAGCATTTT
. . TRBJ1-2 TRBV4-1 CASSHGVGGYTF TGCGCCAGCAGCCACGGGGTAGGAGGCTACACCTTC
. . TRBJ1-2 TRBV6-4 CASKSGSGASYGYTF TGTGCCAGCAAATCCGGATCAGGGGCGTCCTATGGCTACACCTTC
. . TRBJ2-5 TRBV7-9 CASSLGTRQDTQYF TGTGCCAGCAGCTTAGGTACAAGGCAAGATACCCAGTACTTC
. . TRBJ1-1 TRBV27 CASNFRGTNTEAFF TGTGCCAGCAATTTTCGGGGTACTAACACTGAAGCTTTCTTT
TRBD2 . TRBJ2-3 TRBV7-9 CASSFWASGRGGTDTQYF TGTGCCAGCAGCTTTTGGGCTAGCGGGAGAGGTGGCACAGATACGCAGTATTTT
TRBD1 few TRBJ2-5 TRBV27 CASSSYRGILETQYF TGTGCCAGCAGTTCGTACAGGGGAATCCTAGAGACCCAGTACTTC
TRBD1 few TRBJ1-4 TRBV2 CASSEEGTGGQKLFF TGTGCCAGCAGTGAGGAAGGGACAGGGGGACAGAAACTGTTTTTT
. few TRBJ2-1 TRBV12-3/TRBV12-4 CASSSRSRNEQFF TGTGCCAGCAGTTCACGTTCTAGGAATGAGCAGTTCTTC
. . TRBJ2-1 TRBV19 CASSKDQYYNEQFF TGTGCCAGTAGTAAGGACCAATACTACAATGAGCAGTTCTTC
. few TRBJ2-2 TRBV18 CASSLNFLTPGELFF TGTGCCAGCTCACTTAACTTCCTGACGCCTGGGGAGCTGTTTTTT
TRBD1 . TRBJ1-3 TRBV5-1 CASSPLGQAHSGNTIYF TGCGCCAGCAGCCCCCTCGGACAGGCGCACTCTGGAAACACCATATATTTT
. . TRBJ2-3 TRBV20-1 CSARAARTTASTDTQYF TGCAGTGCTAGGGCAGCTAGGACCACGGCCAGCACAGATACGCAGTATTTT
TRBD2 . TRBJ2-7 TRBV5-1 CASSPRFGGGVNEQYF TGCGCCAGCAGCCCCCGCTTCGGCGGGGGGGTAAACGAGCAGTACTTC
. . TRBJ1-2 TRBV12-5 CAPGGKYGYTF TGTGCCCCGGGAGGGAAGTATGGCTACACCTTC
. . TRBJ1-6 TRBV11-1 CASSWGVAYNSPLHF TGTGCCAGCAGCTGGGGGGTCGCCTATAATTCACCCCTCCACTTT
. . TRBJ2-6 TRBV4-2 CASSQDPDSGANVLTF TGTGCCAGCAGCCAAGACCCTGACTCTGGGGCCAACGTCCTGACTTTC
TRBD2 . TRBJ2-3 TRBV7-9 CASSFLAEKDTQYF TGTGCCAGCAGCTTCCTAGCGGAGAAAGATACGCAGTATTTT
TRBD1 . TRBJ1-2 TRBV7-3 CASSPTPGGGYTF TGTGCCAGCAGCCCCACTCCAGGGGGCGGCTACACCTTC
. few TRBJ1-1 TRBV7-3 CASSRYLQGEAFF TGTGCCAGCAGCCGGTATTTACAGGGTGAAGCTTTCTTT
. few TRBJ2-7 TRBV5-5 CASSPDPGTYEQYF TGTGCCAGCAGCCCTGACCCCGGGACCTACGAGCAGTACTTC
. many TRBJ2-1 TRBV7-8 CASSLAANEQFF TGTGCCAGCAGCTTAGCTGCCAATGAGCAGTTCTTC
. few TRBJ1-5 TRBV5-5 CASSQEGVGNQPQHF TGTGCCAGCAGCCAAGAAGGGGTGGGCAATCAGCCCCAGCATTTT
. . TRBJ2-1 TRBV24-1 CATRADSGRPNDNEQFF TGTGCCACCAGGGCCGATTCGGGGCGCCCGAATGACAATGAGCAGTTCTTC
. . TRBJ1-2 TRBV4-1 CASSQDRSGTNYGYTF TGCGCCAGCAGCCAAGATAGGTCAGGGACCAACTATGGCTACACCTTC
TRBD2 . TRBJ2-1 TRBV12-3/TRBV12-4 CASSLQGLAHEQFF TGTGCCAGCAGCCTTCAGGGACTAGCGCATGAGCAGTTCTTC
. many TRBJ1-1 TRBV2 CASSGGENTEAFF TGTGCCAGCAGTGGCGGGGAGAACACTGAAGCTTTCTTT
TRBD1 few TRBJ1-4 TRBV9 CASSVGRGRAVGNEKLFF TGTGCCAGCAGCGTAGGCAGGGGGCGCGCGGTCGGTAATGAAAAACTGTTTTTT
. once TRBJ2-3 TRBV29-1 CSVELLGDTQYF TGCAGCGTTGAACTACTAGGGGATACGCAGTATTTT
TRBD2 . TRBJ2-1 TRBV12-3/TRBV12-4 CASSFSAGVGREQFF TGTGCCAGCAGTTTTTCTGCGGGAGTAGGTCGTGAGCAGTTCTTC
TRBD1 . TRBJ1-5 TRBV2 CASSNTGDGQPQHF TGTGCCAGCAGCAACACAGGGGATGGTCAGCCCCAGCATTTT
. . TRBJ1-2 TRBV9 CASSRATNYGYTF TGTGCCAGCAGCAGGGCGACAAACTATGGCTACACCTTC
TRBD1 few TRBJ1-2 TRBV6-4 CASRELPGQGAYGYTF TGTGCCAGCAGAGAACTACCGGGACAGGGGGCGTATGGCTACACCTTC